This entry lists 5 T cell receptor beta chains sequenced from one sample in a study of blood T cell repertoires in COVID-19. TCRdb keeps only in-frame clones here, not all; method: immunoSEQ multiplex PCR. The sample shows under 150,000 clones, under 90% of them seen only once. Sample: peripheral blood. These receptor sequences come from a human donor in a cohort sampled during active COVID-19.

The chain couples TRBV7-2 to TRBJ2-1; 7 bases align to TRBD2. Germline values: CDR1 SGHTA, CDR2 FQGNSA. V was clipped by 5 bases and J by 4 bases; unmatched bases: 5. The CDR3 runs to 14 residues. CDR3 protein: CASSERDGYNEQFF. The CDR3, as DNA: TGTGCCAGCAGCGAGCGGGACGGATACAATGAGCAGTTCTTC. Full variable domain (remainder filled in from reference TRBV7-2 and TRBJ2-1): GAGVSQSPSNKVTEKGKDVELRCDPISGHTALYWYRQSLGQGLEFLIYFQGNSAPDKSGLPSDRFSAERTGGSVSTLTIQRTQQEDSAVYLCASSERDGYNEQFFGPGTRLTVL.

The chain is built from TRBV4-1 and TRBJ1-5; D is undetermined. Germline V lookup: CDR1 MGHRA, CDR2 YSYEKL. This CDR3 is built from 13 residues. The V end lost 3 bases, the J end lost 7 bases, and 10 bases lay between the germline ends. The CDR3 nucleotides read TGCGCCAGCAGCCAGGGCCAGGCCCAGCCCCAGCATTTT. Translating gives CASSQGQAQPQHF.

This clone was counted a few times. CDR3 nucleotide sequence: TGTGCCAGCAGCACAGGGAGGGACACTGAAGCTTTCTTT. This encodes CASSTGRDTEAFF. The genes are TRBV6-4 and TRBJ1-1; D perhaps matches TRBD1 (6 bases). The CDR3 has 13 residues. V dropped 6 bases and J dropped 3 bases, with 11 bases sitting between them. The V gene's germline CDR1 is MRHNA and CDR2 SNTAGT.

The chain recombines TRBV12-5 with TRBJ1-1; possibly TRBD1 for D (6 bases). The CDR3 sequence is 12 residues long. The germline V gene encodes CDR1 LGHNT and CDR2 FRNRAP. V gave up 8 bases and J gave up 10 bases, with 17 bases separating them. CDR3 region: CASSWGGQVAFF. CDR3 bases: TGTGCTAGTTCGTGGGGGGGCCAGGTAGCTTTCTTT.

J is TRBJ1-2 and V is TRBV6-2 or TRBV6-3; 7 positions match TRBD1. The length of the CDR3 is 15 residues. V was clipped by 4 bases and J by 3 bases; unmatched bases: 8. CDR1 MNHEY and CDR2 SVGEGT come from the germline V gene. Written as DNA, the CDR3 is TGTGCCAGCAGTTTCACAGGGGTTTTCGACTATGGCTACACCTTC. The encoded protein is CASSFTGVFDYGYTF.